This is a list of T cell receptor beta chains from one sample in a study of metastatic and nonmetastatic thyroid tumors. Via MiXCR, TCRdb re-called the PCR reads. The repertoire consists of tens of thousands of clones, with about 25% occurring once and the leading ten covering roughly 8.8%. The material sequenced was blood. Receptors were obtained from a female donor with papillary thyroid cancer or a benign thyroid nodule (not recorded which). Some clones in this sample may be carry-over from other donors' samples. Each CDR3 is given with its conserved first and last residue. D genes are given only for firm matches. Expanded clones get a size class; other rows say once, few or many, or leave the size out.

>-|16|TRBJ2-5|-|TRBV5-5
-
CACSSTVAGGSETKYF
>-|13|TRBJ1-5|few|TRBV28
TGTGCCAGCAGTAAACAGGGTCGTCAGCCCCAGCATTTT
CASSKQGRQPQHF
>-|15|TRBJ1-5|once|TRBV20-1
TGCAGTGCTAGGTTCGGGACAACGAGCAATCAGCCCCAGCATTTT
CSARFGTTSNQPQHF
>-|15|TRBJ1-1|-|TRBV12-3/TRBV12-4
TGTGCCAGCCACGTCAAAGAATTAATGAACACTGAAGCTTTCTTT
CASHVKELMNTEAFF
>-|10|TRBJ2-7|few|TRBV6-1
TGTGCCAGCAGTAACTACGAGCAGTACTTC
CASSNYEQYF
>-|13|TRBJ2-1|medium-sized|TRBV12-3/TRBV12-4
TGTGCCATCCAGGGAGGTCCCTACAATGAGCAGTTCTTC
CAIQGGPYNEQFF
>TRBD1|18|TRBJ1-2|many|TRBV18
TGTGCCAGCTCACGGGACGCGGGACAGCGGCTTACTGGCTATGGCTACACCTTC
CASSRDAGQRLTGYGYTF
>TRBD2|14|TRBJ2-7|many|TRBV3-1
TGTGCCAGCAGCCTGACGGGGGAGCGGGGCGAGCAGTACTTC
CASSLTGERGEQYF
>-|15|TRBJ2-5|many|TRBV5-6
TGTGCCAGCAGCTCGACGGGATTGGGGGGTCAGACCCAGTACTTC
CASSSTGLGGQTQYF
>TRBD2|16|TRBJ2-1|many|TRBV5-1
TGCGCCAGCAGCGTGACTAGCTCCTCCTCCTACAATGAACAGTTCTTC
CASSVTSSSSYNEQFF
>TRBD1|14|TRBJ2-2|many|TRBV10-1
TGCGCCAGCAGCCAACAGGGGGCCGGCGGGGAGCTGTTTTTT
CASSQQGAGGELFF
>-|14|TRBJ2-4|many|TRBV6-1
TGTGCCAGCAGTTGGAGGGAGAGGGGAAACATTCAGTACTTC
CASSWRERGNIQYF
>-|15|TRBJ1-6|-|TRBV2
TGTGCCAGCGGCGTGGAGGGGGGTTATAATTCACCCCTCCACTTT
CASGVEGGYNSPLHF
>TRBD1|15|TRBJ1-4|-|TRBV20-1
TGCAGTGCTAGGGGACAGGGGGCGGCTAATGAAAAACTGTTTTTT
CSARGQGAANEKLFF
>-|12|TRBJ1-1|few|TRBV28
TGTGCCAGCAGTTTAGGCCTCACTGAAGATTTCTTT
CASSLGLTEDFF
>-|16|TRBJ1-5|few|TRBV6-1
TGTGCCAGCAGTGAAGCTCCAGAGAAGGGTAATCAGCCCCAGCATTTT
CASSEAPEKGNQPQHF
>-|12|TRBJ2-7|-|TRBV30
TGTGCCTGGACCCCTAGCGTGGGCGAGCAGTACTTC
CAWTPSVGEQYF
>-|14|TRBJ1-3|few|TRBV27
TGTGCCAGCGCTCCTTACGGGGATGGAAACACCATATATTTT
CASAPYGDGNTIYF
>TRBD2|14|TRBJ2-7|many|TRBV3-1
TGTGCCAGCAGCCAGCGACTAGCGGGGGGCGAGCAGTACTTC
CASSQRLAGGEQYF
>-|13|TRBJ2-1|many|TRBV4-1
TGCGCCAGCAGCCGGTCTGGTGTACAGGTCCTCGACTTC
CASSRSGVQVLDF
>-|12|TRBJ1-6|many|TRBV2
TGTGCCTCGGGGCTGGGTAATTCACCCCTCCACTTT
CASGLGNSPLHF
>-|14|TRBJ1-6|many|TRBV5-6
TGTGCCAGCAGCTTGGGTTTTGTCGGGTCACCCCTCCACTTT
CASSLGFVGSPLHF
>-|14|TRBJ1-1|many|TRBV7-9
TGTGCCAGCAGTTATCAGGGGTTTGGGACTGAAGCTTTCTTT
CASSYQGFGTEAFF
>TRBD1|17|TRBJ1-6|once|TRBV5-1
TGCGCCAGCAGCGCCCCGACAGGGGGCGCTTGTAATTCACCCCTCCACTTT
CASSAPTGGACNSPLHF
>TRBD1|13|TRBJ1-2|-|TRBV20-1
TGCAGTGCGCCGGGACAGTCTAACTATGGCTACACCTTC
CSAPGQSNYGYTF
>-|15|TRBJ1-3|few|TRBV6-5
TGTGCCAGCAGTTACAACGCAGGGAACGGAAACACCATATATTTT
CASSYNAGNGNTIYF
>TRBD2|15|TRBJ2-1|many|TRBV11-2
TGTGCCAGCAGACGAGCGGGGGGGCCTTACAATGAGCAGTTCTTC
CASRRAGGPYNEQFF
>-|12|TRBJ1-4|-|TRBV18
TGTGCCGGCTCTAAACTACGGGGTTTACTGTTTTTT
CAGSKLRGLLFF
>TRBD1|14|TRBJ1-6|medium-sized|TRBV2
TGTGCCAGCAGTGAAAGGGGACAGGCATCACCCCTCCACTTT
CASSERGQASPLHF
>-|13|TRBJ2-7|many|TRBV5-8
TGTGCCCAAACATGGGGACCCTCCTACGAGCAGTACTTC
CAQTWGPSYEQYF
>TRBD2|16|TRBJ2-7|many|TRBV20-1
TGCAGTGCTAGAGATCCCCTAGCGGGAGGATCCTACGAGCAGTACTTC
CSARDPLAGGSYEQYF
>-|14|TRBJ2-2|-|TRBV2
TGTGCCAGCATCTATGGGACAAACACCGGGGAGCTGTTTTTT
CASIYGTNTGELFF
>-|13|TRBJ1-6|-|TRBV20-1
TGCAGTGCGGAGGGGCGGCCCAATTCACCCCTCCACTTT
CSAEGRPNSPLHF
>-|16|TRBJ2-7|many|TRBV3-1
TGTGCCAGCAGCCGAGACACCGGACAGCGCCACTACGAGCAGTACTTC
CASSRDTGQRHYEQYF
>TRBD2|16|TRBJ2-2|few|TRBV12-3/TRBV12-4
TGTGCCAGCAGCCCATTCGGACTAGCGGGAGTCGGGGAGCTGTTTTTT
CASSPFGLAGVGELFF
>-|14|TRBJ2-5|-|TRBV6-1
TGTGCCAGCAGTCTCACGGGGGTCCAAGAGACCCAGTACTTC
CASSLTGVQETQYF
>-|15|TRBJ2-1|-|TRBV20-1
TGCAGTGCCCCCACCGGTGGCGTAGACTACAATGAGCAGTTCTTC
CSAPTGGVDYNEQFF
>-|16|TRBJ1-5|-|TRBV6-1
TGTGCCAGCAGTGAACTTACTACAAGGGCAGGTCAGCCCCAGCATTTT
CASSELTTRAGQPQHF
>-|12|TRBJ1-6|few|TRBV7-9
TGTGCCAGCAGTCCATCTAATTCACCCCTCAACTTT
CASSPSNSPLNF
>-|12|TRBJ2-7|many|TRBV7-9
TGTGCCAGCAGCCCCACTACCTACGAGCAGTACTTC
CASSPTTYEQYF
>-|16|TRBJ2-1|many|TRBV28
TGTGCCAGCAGTCACCACCGGGACTCCCTGAACAATGAGCAGTTCTTC
CASSHHRDSLNNEQFF
>-|12|TRBJ1-2|-|TRBV6-1
TGTGCCAGCAGTGGTACAGGCGCCGGCTACAGCTTC
CASSGTGAGYSF
>-|15|TRBJ2-1|many|TRBV24-1
TGTGCCACCAGGGGACACCCCTGCTCCTACAATGAGCAGTTCTTC
CATRGHPCSYNEQFF
>-|17|TRBJ2-3|-|TRBV5-4
TGTGCCAGCAGCTTGGGACATAAGCGGAGGAGCGGGGATACGCAGTATTTT
CASSLGHKRRSGDTQYF
>-|17|TRBJ2-3|many|TRBV4-1
TGCGCCAGCAGTCAGCACCGGCTAGGGATTTCGGTCGATACGCAGTATTTT
CASSQHRLGISVDTQYF
>-|13|TRBJ2-7|-|TRBV7-2
TGTGCCAGCATCTTCTCTGAAGTGTGCGAGCAGTACTTC
CASIFSEVCEQYF
>-|13|TRBJ2-2|-|TRBV9
TGTGCCAGCAGCGTAGTTCCGTCCGGGCAGCTGCTTTTT
CASSVVPSGQLLF
>-|14|TRBJ2-1|many|TRBV12-3/TRBV12-4
TGTGCCAGCAGTCCCCACTTAGGGCTCAATGAGCAGTTCTTC
CASSPHLGLNEQFF
>TRBD2|16|TRBJ2-7|once|TRBV30
TGTGCCTGGAGTGTACCGGGCGGGGGGAGATTCTACGAGCAGTACTTC
CAWSVPGGGRFYEQYF
>-|14|TRBJ2-7|few|TRBV2
TGTGCCAGCAGTGACATGGTCAGCTCCTACGAGCAGTACTTC
CASSDMVSSYEQYF
>-|16|TRBJ1-2|many|TRBV4-2
TGTGCCAGCAGCCAAGCCCTCAACTCAGTTAACTATGGCTACACCTTC
CASSQALNSVNYGYTF
>TRBD1|13|TRBJ1-2|many|TRBV30
TGTGCCTGGGTCAGAGGGACAGCCTATGGCTACACCTTC
CAWVRGTAYGYTF
>-|17|TRBJ1-3|-|TRBV4-1
TGCGCCAGCAGCCAAGAGGGGGGTGGAGGCCTCGGAAACACCATATATTTT
CASSQEGGGGLGNTIYF
>TRBD2|17|TRBJ2-3|few|TRBV12-5
TGTGCTAGTGGGTCGTCAATTGGAAGCGGGGCCGAAGATACGCAGTATTTT
CASGSSIGSGAEDTQYF
>-|13|TRBJ1-1|-|TRBV6-6
TGTGCCAGCAGTTACTCTAGTCGGGCTGAAGCTTTCTTT
CASSYSSRAEAFF